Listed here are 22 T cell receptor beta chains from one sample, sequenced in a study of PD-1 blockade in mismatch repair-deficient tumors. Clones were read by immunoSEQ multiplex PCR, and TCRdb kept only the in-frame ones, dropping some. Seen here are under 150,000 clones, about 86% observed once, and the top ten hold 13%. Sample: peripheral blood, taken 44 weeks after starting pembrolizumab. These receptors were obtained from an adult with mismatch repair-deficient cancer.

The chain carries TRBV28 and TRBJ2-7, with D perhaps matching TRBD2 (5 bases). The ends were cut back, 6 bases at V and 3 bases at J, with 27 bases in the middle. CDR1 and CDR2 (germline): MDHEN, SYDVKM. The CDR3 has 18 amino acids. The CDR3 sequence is CASRALSADSGPVYEQYF. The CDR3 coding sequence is TGTGCCAGCAGGGCGTTATCGGCGGACTCCGGGCCGGTCTACGAGCAGTACTTC.

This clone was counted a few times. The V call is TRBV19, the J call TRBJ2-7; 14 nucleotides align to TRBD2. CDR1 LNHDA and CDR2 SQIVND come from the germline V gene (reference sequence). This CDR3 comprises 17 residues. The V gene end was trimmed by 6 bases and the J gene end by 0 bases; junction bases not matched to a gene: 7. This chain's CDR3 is CASRGTSGSQGSYEQYF. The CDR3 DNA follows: TGTGCCAGTAGAGGGACTAGCGGGAGTCAGGGCTCCTACGAGCAGTACTTC. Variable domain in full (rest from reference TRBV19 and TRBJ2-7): DGGITQSPKYLFRKEGQNVTLSCEQNLNHDAMYWYRQDPGQGLRLIYYSQIVNDFQKGDIAEGYSVSREKKESFPLTVTSAQKNPTAFYLCASRGTSGSQGSYEQYFGPGTRLTVT.

This CDR3 reads CASSESGGEQYF. CDR3 sequence (DNA): TGCGCCAGCAGTGAGTCGGGGGGCGAGCAGTACTTC. The chain combines TRBV10-2 with TRBJ2-7; tentative D call: TRBD2 (6 bases). Germline V lookup: CDR1 WSHSY, CDR2 SAAADI. The CDR3 has 12 residues. Between the trimmed V and J ends, which lost 0 bases and 6 bases, there was a span of 6 bases.

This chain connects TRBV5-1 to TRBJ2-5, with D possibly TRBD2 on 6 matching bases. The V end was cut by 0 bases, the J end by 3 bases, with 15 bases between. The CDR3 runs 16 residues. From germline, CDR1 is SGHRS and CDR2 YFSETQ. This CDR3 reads CASSLGGGNNKETQYF. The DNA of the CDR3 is TGCGCCAGCAGCTTGGGTGGCGGGAACAACAAAGAGACCCAGTACTTC.

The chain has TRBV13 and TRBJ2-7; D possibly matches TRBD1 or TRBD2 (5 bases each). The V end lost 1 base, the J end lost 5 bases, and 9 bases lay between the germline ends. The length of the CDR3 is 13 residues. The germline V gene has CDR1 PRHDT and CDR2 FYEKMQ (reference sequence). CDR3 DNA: TGTGCCAGCAGCTTAGAACGGGGCCACGAGCAGTACTTC. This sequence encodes CASSLERGHEQYF.

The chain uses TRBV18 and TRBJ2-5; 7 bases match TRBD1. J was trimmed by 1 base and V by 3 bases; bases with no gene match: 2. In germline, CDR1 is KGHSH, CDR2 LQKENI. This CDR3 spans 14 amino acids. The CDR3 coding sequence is TGTGCCAGCTCACCCGGGACAGTCCAAGAGACCCAGTACTTC. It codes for CASSPGTVQETQYF.

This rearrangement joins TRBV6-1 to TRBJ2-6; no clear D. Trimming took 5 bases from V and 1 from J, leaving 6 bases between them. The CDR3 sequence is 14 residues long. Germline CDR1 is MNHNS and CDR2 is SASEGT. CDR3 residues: CASSPESGANVLTF. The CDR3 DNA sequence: TGTGCCAGCAGTCCTGAGTCTGGGGCCAACGTCCTGACTTTC.

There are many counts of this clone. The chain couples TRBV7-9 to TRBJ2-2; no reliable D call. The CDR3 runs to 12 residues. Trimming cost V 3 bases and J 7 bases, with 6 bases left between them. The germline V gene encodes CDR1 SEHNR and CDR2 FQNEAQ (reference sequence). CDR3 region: CASSLSGGELFF. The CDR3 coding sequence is TGTGCCAGCAGCTTGTCGGGCGGGGAGCTGTTTTTT.

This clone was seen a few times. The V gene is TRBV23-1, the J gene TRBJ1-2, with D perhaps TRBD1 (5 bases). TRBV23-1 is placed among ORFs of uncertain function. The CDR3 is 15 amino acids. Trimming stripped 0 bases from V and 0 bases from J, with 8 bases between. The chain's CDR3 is CASSQSMTANYGYTF. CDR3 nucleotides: TGCGCCAGCAGTCAATCAATGACAGCTAACTATGGCTACACCTTC.

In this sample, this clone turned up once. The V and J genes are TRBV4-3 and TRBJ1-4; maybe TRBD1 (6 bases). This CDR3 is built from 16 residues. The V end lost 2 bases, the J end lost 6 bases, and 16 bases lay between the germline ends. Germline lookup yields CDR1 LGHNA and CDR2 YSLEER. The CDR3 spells CASSQSPGAGDEKLFF. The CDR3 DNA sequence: TGCGCCAGCAGCCAATCCCCGGGGGCCGGCGATGAAAAACTGTTTTTT.

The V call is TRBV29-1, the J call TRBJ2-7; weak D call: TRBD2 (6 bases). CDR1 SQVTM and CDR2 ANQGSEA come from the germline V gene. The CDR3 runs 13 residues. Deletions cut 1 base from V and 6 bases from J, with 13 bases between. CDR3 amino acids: CSVEVGSGGEQYF. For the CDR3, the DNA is TGCAGCGTTGAAGTAGGATCCGGGGGCGAGCAGTACTTC.

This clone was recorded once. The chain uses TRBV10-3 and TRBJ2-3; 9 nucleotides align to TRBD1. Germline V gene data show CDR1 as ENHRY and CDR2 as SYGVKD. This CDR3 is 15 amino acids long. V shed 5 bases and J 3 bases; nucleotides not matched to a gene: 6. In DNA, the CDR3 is TGTGCCATCAGTAACACAGGGGGCATAACAGATACGCAGTATTTT. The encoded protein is CAISNTGGITDTQYF.

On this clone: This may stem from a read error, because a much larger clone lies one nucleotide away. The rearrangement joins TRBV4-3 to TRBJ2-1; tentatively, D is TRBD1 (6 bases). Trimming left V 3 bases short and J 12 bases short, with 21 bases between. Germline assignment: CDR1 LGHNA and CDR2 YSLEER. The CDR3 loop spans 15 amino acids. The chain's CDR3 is CASSQTPTGWDGQFF. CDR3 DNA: TGCGCCAGCAGCCAGACCCCGACAGGATGGGATGGGCAGTTCTTC.

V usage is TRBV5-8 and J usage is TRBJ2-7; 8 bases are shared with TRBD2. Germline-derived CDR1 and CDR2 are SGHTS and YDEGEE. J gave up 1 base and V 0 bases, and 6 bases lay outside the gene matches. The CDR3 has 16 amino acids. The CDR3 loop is CASSLASSGLSYEQYF. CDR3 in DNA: TGTGCCAGCAGCTTGGCGTCTAGCGGGTTGTCCTACGAGCAGTACTTC. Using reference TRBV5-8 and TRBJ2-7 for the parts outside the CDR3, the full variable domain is EAGVTQSPTHLIKTRGQQATLRCSPISGHTSVYWYQQALGLGLQFLLWYDEGEERNRGNFPPRFSGRQFPNYSSELNVNALELEDSALYLCASSLASSGLSYEQYFGPGTRLTVT.

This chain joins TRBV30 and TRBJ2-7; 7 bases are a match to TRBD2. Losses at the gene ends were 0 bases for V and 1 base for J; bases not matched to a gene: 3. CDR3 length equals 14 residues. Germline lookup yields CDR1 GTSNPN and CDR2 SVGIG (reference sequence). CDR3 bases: TGTGCCTGGAGTGTACGGCGGGGGTCCTACGAGCAGTACTTC. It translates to CAWSVRRGSYEQYF.

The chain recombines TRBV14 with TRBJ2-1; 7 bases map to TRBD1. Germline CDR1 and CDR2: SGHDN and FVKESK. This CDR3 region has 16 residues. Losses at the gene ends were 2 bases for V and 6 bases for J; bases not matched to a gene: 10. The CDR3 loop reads CASSQYDTGVGNEQFF. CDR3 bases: TGTGCCAGCAGCCAATATGATACAGGGGTTGGCAATGAGCAGTTCTTC.

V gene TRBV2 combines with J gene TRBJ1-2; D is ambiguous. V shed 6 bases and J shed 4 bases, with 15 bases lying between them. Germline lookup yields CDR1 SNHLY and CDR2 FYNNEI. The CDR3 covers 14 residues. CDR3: CASSPARDSYGYTF. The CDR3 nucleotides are TGTGCCAGCAGCCCCGCCCGGGATAGCTATGGCTACACCTTC.

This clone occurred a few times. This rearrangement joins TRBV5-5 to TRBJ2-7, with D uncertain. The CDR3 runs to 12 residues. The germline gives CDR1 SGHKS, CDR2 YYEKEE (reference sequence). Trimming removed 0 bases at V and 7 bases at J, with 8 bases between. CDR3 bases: TGTGCCAGCAGCTTGGCAAAGAGAGAGCAGTACTTC. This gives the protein CASSLAKREQYF.

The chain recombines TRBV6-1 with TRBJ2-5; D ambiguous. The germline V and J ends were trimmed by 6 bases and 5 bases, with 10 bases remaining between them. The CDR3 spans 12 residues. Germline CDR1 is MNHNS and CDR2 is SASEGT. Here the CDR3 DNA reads TGTGCCAGCAGCCTAAGGTGGGAGACCCAGTACTTC. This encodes CASSLRWETQYF.

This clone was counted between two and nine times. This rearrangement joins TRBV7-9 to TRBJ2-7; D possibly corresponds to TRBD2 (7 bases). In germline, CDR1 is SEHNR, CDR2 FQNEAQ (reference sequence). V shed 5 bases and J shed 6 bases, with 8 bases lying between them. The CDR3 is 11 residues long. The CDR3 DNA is TGTGCCAGCAGCCGGGGGGCCGAGCAGTACTTC. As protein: CASSRGAEQYF.

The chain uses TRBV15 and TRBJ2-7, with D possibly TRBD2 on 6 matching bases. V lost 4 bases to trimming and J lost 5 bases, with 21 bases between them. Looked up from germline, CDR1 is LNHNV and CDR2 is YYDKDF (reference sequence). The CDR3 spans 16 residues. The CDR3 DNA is TGTGCCACCAGCAACCCAAGAGCGAGCGGGTCAAACGAGCAGTACTTC. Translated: CATSNPRASGSNEQYF.

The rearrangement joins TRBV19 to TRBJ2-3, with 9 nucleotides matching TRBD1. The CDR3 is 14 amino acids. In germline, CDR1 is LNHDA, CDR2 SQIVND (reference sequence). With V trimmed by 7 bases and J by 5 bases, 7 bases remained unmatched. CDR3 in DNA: TGTGCCAGTACCCAGGGGACAGGGCGAGATACGCAGTATTTT. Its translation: CASTQGTGRDTQYF.